These 6 T cell receptor beta chains came from one sample sequenced in a study of CD8+ T cells in alopecia areata. The pooled cutaneous lymph node cells were sorted using several markers (CD4, CD8alpha, NKG2D, NKG2ACE and others). Isolated RNA was reverse transcribed into cDNA used as the sequencing template. Assay: immunoSEQ multiplex PCR; the TCRdb copy retains only in-frame clones and omits some. The repertoire yields over 250,000 clones, none seen only once; the top ten contain 1.2%. The sample was CD4+ T cells sorted from a lymph node. Receptor source: a C3H/HeJ mouse with alopecia areata. The mice in this strain carry MHC haplotype H2-k.

In regard to this clone: These gene names are mouse names. The CDR3 extends 4 residues past the end of the read, so its final part is completed from the germline J gene. This chain joins TRBV1 and TRBJ2-3, with D uncertain. Trimming removed 0 bases from V and 4 bases from J, with 8 bases in between. Germline V gene data show CDR1 as NSQYPW and CDR2 as LRSPGD (reference sequence). The CDR3 extends over 14 amino acids. CDR3 residues: CTCSADRTSETLYF. CDR3 bases read: TGCACCTGCAGTGCAGATCGCACATCAGAA.

This clone occurred a few times. All gene names here are mouse names. The read terminates 4 residues before the CDR3 end, so the remaining end is supplied by the germline J gene. Other DNA sequences in the same sample also yield this CDR3. The J gene is TRBJ1-1, the V gene TRBV13-3; D is perhaps TRBD1 (5 bases). Germline CDR1 and CDR2: NNHDY and SYVADS. The CDR3 runs to 15 residues. V was cut by 0 bases and J by 0 bases, with 9 bases left in between. CDR3 sequence reads: CASSDGRGANTEVFF. The DNA read from the CDR3 is TGTGCCAGCAGTGATGGGAGGGGTGCAAACACA.

The sample holds a few counts of this clone. Here the gene names and germline are mouse. The CDR3 bases that were read are TGTGCCAGCAGACCCGGACAGGGGGCGAACTCC. This translates into CASRPGQGANS. The full CDR3 reads CASRPGQGANSDYTF. The chain employs TRBV19 and TRBJ1-2; 11 nucleotides line up with TRBD1. The read stops 4 residues short of the end of the CDR3; the missing end is completed from the germline J gene. This CDR3 spans 15 amino acids. Germline V gene lookup returns CDR1 FNHDT and CDR2 SITEND (reference sequence). V was clipped by 5 bases and J by 2 bases; unmatched bases: 5.

This clone came up a few times. Mouse germline and gene names are used. The CDR3 is cut off 4 residues early in the read; its end comes from the germline J gene. Distinct nucleotide sequences in the sample also encode this CDR3. The rearrangement links TRBV5 to TRBJ2-1; 10 nucleotides agree with TRBD1. Germline CDR1 is LGHNA and CDR2 is YNLKQL (reference sequence). CDR3 size: 14 residues. The CDR3 DNA, read in part, is TGTGCCAGCAGCCAAGGGGACAGGGGCGCT. This encodes CASSQGDRGA. The entire CDR3 reads CASSQGDRGAEQFF.

This clone was seen many times. Germline and genes: mouse. The CDR3 goes on 4 residues after the read ends, and that part is filled in from the germline J gene. J is TRBJ2-7 and V is TRBV13-1; D may be TRBD2 (6 bases). The CDR3 contains 12 residues. Trimming shortened V by 5 bases and J by 3 bases, and 9 bases separated the two germline ends. Looked up from germline, CDR1 is NSHNY and CDR2 is SYGAGN. The CDR3 reads CASSRGVYEQYF. The CDR3 DNA, read in part, is TGTGCCAGCAGCCGGGGGGTCTAT.

Remarks on this clone: The genes and germline here are from mouse. The covered CDR3 bases are TGCACCTGCAGTGAACAGGGGGCCGAGGCT. Translating it yields CTCSEQGAEA. From start to end, the CDR3 is CTCSEQGAEAEQFF. The chain employs TRBV1 and TRBJ2-1, with TRBD1 identical over 9 bases. The sequenced fragment ends 4 residues before the CDR3 boundary, so the rest is inferred from the germline J gene. Germline V gene sequence: CDR1 NSQYPW, CDR2 LRSPGD (reference sequence). This CDR3 is 14 amino acids long.